These T cell receptor beta chains were read from a single sample in a study of blood T cell repertoires in COVID-19. Measured with immunoSEQ multiplex PCR; TCRdb has only the in-frame clones, and not every one. The sample shows over 250,000 clones, around nine tenths of them seen only once. The sample consisted of peripheral blood. These receptors all stem from a man aged 50 to 60 with acute or convalescent COVID-19. Both conserved end residues are part of each CDR3. The order of the fields is D gene, V gene, J gene, CDR3 protein, CDR3 DNA. The D gene is left open where the match is weak.

NA	TRBV12-5	TRBJ2-4	CASGLVLGAKNIQYF	TGTGCTAGTGGTTTGGTACTCGGAGCCAAAAACATTCAGTACTTC
NA	TRBV27	TRBJ1-1	CASSLTSVLNTEAFF	TGTGCCAGCAGTTTAACCTCGGTACTGAACACTGAAGCTTTCTTT
NA	TRBV7-3	TRBJ1-1	CASSPPGQLSTEAFF	TGTGCCAGCAGCCCACCTGGACAGCTGAGCACTGAAGCTTTCTTT
TRBD1	TRBV14	TRBJ1-4	CASSTDQGANEKLFF	TGTGCCAGCAGCACCGACCAGGGGGCTAATGAAAAACTGTTTTTT
TRBD1	TRBV7-9	TRBJ2-7	CASSLDRGEQYF	TGTGCCAGCAGCTTAGACAGGGGTGAGCAGTACTTC
TRBD1	TRBV10-1	TRBJ2-5	CASSRGPGETQYF	TGCGCCAGCAGTAGGGGGCCAGGAGAGACCCAGTACTTC
TRBD2	TRBV11-3	TRBJ2-2	CASSLGGGTGELFF	TGTGCCAGCAGCTTAGGCGGGGGCACCGGGGAGCTGTTTTTT
NA	TRBV6-5	TRBJ2-2	CASMQDYNTGELFF	TGTGCCAGCATGCAGGACTATAACACCGGGGAGCTGTTTTTT
TRBD1	TRBV18	TRBJ1-1	CASSPPQGERTEAFF	TGTGCCAGCTCACCACCCCAGGGGGAGAGGACTGAAGCTTTCTTT
NA	TRBV11-2	TRBJ1-1	CASSLGMNTEAFF	TGTGCCAGCAGCCTCGGTATGAACACTGAAGCTTTCTTT
TRBD1	TRBV7-6	TRBJ2-3	CASSLQGALVSDTQYF	TGTGCCAGCAGCTTACAGGGGGCGTTAGTGTCAGATACGCAGTATTTT
NA	TRBV6-6	TRBJ1-5	CASTAGAPFGQPQHF	TGTGCCAGCACGGCAGGGGCACCTTTTGGGCAGCCCCAGCATTTT
NA	TRBV5-5	TRBJ2-5	CASSLGSGQETQYF	TGTGCCAGCAGCTTGGGGTCGGGCCAAGAGACCCAGTACTTC
NA	TRBV6-5	TRBJ2-5	CASSPLGGKETQYF	TGTGCCAGCAGTCCATTAGGAGGGAAAGAGACCCAGTACTTC
TRBD1	TRBV6-5	TRBJ1-5	CASSYSGTADQPQHF	TGTGCCAGCAGTTACTCCGGGACAGCTGATCAGCCCCAGCATTTT
TRBD1	TRBV9	TRBJ1-2	CASSATYGTASNYGYTF	TGTGCCAGCAGCGCAACATATGGGACAGCTTCTAACTATGGCTACACCTTC